The rows below give T cell receptor beta chains drawn from one sample of a study of cytomegalovirus exposure and HLA in healthy donors. Repertoires were generated with immunoSEQ multiplex PCR, while TCRdb's copy carries only in-frame clones and drops some. Found here are tens of thousands of clones, around 83% of them singletons; the top ten hold around 4.1%. The sequenced sample consisted of PBMCs. These receptors originate from a man under 40 in good health and CMV-seronegative. Each CDR3 is given with its conserved first and last residue. The D gene is left open where the match is weak. Not every row has a clone size; where given, it reads once, few, many or a size class.

CASSIGPRDRVNEKLFF	TGTGCCAGTAGTATTGGACCCCGGGACAGGGTTAATGAAAAACTGTTTTTT	TRBD1	TRBV19	.	TRBJ1-4
CASSQGQGGGTEAFF	TGCGCCAGCAGCCAAGGACAGGGAGGAGGCACTGAAGCTTTCTTT	TRBD1	TRBV4-1	.	TRBJ1-1
CASTGTEAFF	TGTGCCAGCACCGGCACTGAAGCTTTCTTT	.	TRBV28	.	TRBJ1-1
CASSSGLSTDTQYF	TGCGCCAGCAGCTCAGGCTTGAGCACAGATACGCAGTATTTT	.	TRBV5-1	.	TRBJ2-3
CASSPGLAGGRTQYF	TGTGCCAGCAGCCCGGGACTAGCGGGAGGGCGGACCCAGTACTTC	TRBD2	TRBV5-4	.	TRBJ2-5
CASSQGTSGSARDTQYF	TGCGCCAGCAGCCAAGGGACTAGCGGATCCGCACGGGATACGCAGTATTTT	TRBD2	TRBV4-3	once	TRBJ2-3
CASSLLRDSSGYTF	TGTGCCAGCAGTTTATTGAGGGACTCTAGTGGCTACACCTTC	.	TRBV28	.	TRBJ1-2
CASSEVPASGGETQYF	TGTGCCAGCAGTGAAGTTCCGGCTAGCGGGGGGGAGACCCAGTACTTC	TRBD2	TRBV2	.	TRBJ2-5
CASSSSGFSTEAFF	TGCGCCAGCAGCTCTTCAGGGTTTAGCACTGAAGCTTTCTTT	.	TRBV5-1	.	TRBJ1-1
CAWSAGGRQPQHF	TGTGCCTGGAGCGCAGGGGGACGCCAGCCCCAGCATTTT	TRBD1	TRBV30	.	TRBJ1-5
CASSSMGGKETQYF	TGTGCCAGCAGCTCCATGGGCGGGAAAGAGACCCAGTACTTC	.	TRBV11-2	.	TRBJ2-5
CASSSQGALAYEQYF	TGTGCCAGCAGCTCCCAGGGGGCCCTAGCTTACGAGCAGTACTTC	TRBD1	TRBV5-5	once	TRBJ2-7
CASSFVVGGPEKLFF	TGTGCCAGCAGCTTCGTCGTAGGGGGCCCTGAAAAACTGTTTTTT	TRBD1	TRBV7-9	.	TRBJ1-4
CASSADRAGETQYF	TGTGCCAGCAGCGCGGACAGGGCGGGGGAGACCCAGTACTTC	TRBD1	TRBV7-2	.	TRBJ2-5
CASRNWATSYEQYF	TGTGCCAGCAGAAACTGGGCCACTTCCTACGAGCAGTACTTC	.	TRBV5-6	.	TRBJ2-7
CASSLGQGNTGELFF	TGCGCCAGCAGCTTGGGGCAGGGGAACACCGGGGAGCTGTTTTTT	.	TRBV5-1	.	TRBJ2-2
CASSLTGGGVNEQFF	TGTGCCAGCAGCTTAACGGGCGGGGGGGTTAATGAGCAGTTCTTC	TRBD2	TRBV7-3	.	TRBJ2-1
CASSLWTGYEQYF	TGCGCCAGCAGCTTGTGGACTGGCTACGAGCAGTACTTC	.	TRBV5-1	.	TRBJ2-7
CSAGTSGAGGETQYF	TGCAGCGCCGGGACTAGCGGGGCGGGGGGCGAGACCCAGTACTTC	TRBD2	TRBV29-1	.	TRBJ2-5
CASSPVAGGPIDTQYF	TGTGCCAGCAGCCCAGTAGCGGGGGGGCCGATAGATACGCAGTATTTT	TRBD2	TRBV7-2	.	TRBJ2-3
CASSSQASAGVEQYF	TGTGCCAGCAGTTCTCAGGCCTCGGCAGGTGTCGAGCAGTACTTC	.	TRBV6-1	.	TRBJ2-7
CASRMTGVSYNEQFF	TGCGCCAGCAGGATGACAGGCGTATCCTACAATGAGCAGTTCTTC	.	TRBV5-1	.	TRBJ2-1
CASHIGGALTEAFF	TGTGCCAGCCACATCGGAGGGGCCCTCACTGAAGCTTTCTTT	.	TRBV7-2	.	TRBJ1-1
CASSAGQGVANYGYTF	TGTGCCAGCAGCGCCGGACAAGGGGTTGCTAACTATGGCTACACCTTC	.	TRBV9	.	TRBJ1-2
CASSHWTGTDEQYF	TGTGCCAGCAGCCACTGGACAGGGACGGACGAGCAGTACTTC	TRBD1	TRBV7-9	.	TRBJ2-7
CASSLSPPRTNEKLFF	TGTGCCAGCAGCTTGAGCCCGCCTAGGACTAATGAAAAACTGTTTTTT	.	TRBV5-6	.	TRBJ1-4
CARSGRVGTQYF	TGTGCCCGCAGCGGTCGGGTGGGGACCCAGTACTTC	.	TRBV30	.	TRBJ2-5
CASSQVRTGASPLHF	TGCGCCAGCAGCCAAGTTAGAACAGGGGCTTCACCCCTCCACTTT	TRBD1	TRBV4-3	.	TRBJ1-6
CASSLFLAGNYEQYF	TGTGCCAGCAGCTTATTTTTAGCGGGAAACTACGAGCAGTACTTC	TRBD2	TRBV7-9	.	TRBJ2-7
CASSPPPSGRGASTDTQYF	TGTGCCAGCTCACCACCCCCTAGCGGGAGGGGTGCTAGCACAGATACGCAGTATTTT	TRBD2	TRBV18	.	TRBJ2-3